This T cell receptor beta chain came from a study of blood T cells in healthy people across ages. A sample-barcoded 5' primer and a J-beta primer mix were used in a second PCR of roughly 7 to 12 cycles. Each CDR3 protein is one row after TCRdb ran MiXCR on the 5' RACE reads. The table has around 1,600,000 distinct CDR3 sequences, approximately 39% seen once. This clonotype has at least ten counts. What it binds is not known. The total RNA that was extracted per sample amounted to at least 5.5 micrograms. Study observations and caveats: CMV infection status of these donors was not known.

The sequence came from a woman aged 18-29 years in good health. Sample: blood.

The DNA for the CDR3 is TGTGCCAGCAGCAGACTAGCGGGGGCGGACAATGAGCAGTTCTTC. Translation gives CASSRLAGADNEQFF. V is TRBV7-6 and J is TRBJ2-1; 12 bases are a match to TRBD2. The J segment lost 5 bases and the V segment lost 5 bases, leaving 4 bases of the junction unmatched. Germline V lookup: CDR1 SGHVS, CDR2 FNYEAQ. There are 15 residues in the CDR3.